This TCR beta chain was documented in a study of T cell changes during pregnancy in multiple sclerosis. The CDR3 loop spans 14 amino acids. Germline V gene sequence: CDR1 MDHEN, CDR2 SYDVKM. V shed 6 bases, J shed 2 bases, and the junction held 4 bases outside the gene matches. The repertoire was sequenced with immunoSEQ multiplex PCR; TCRdb's copy has only in-frame clones and lacks some. Here the sample spans roughly 40,000 clones, more than 80% being singletons. The sequence came from a female donor with multiple sclerosis, enrolled in a pregnancy study. The source was CD4+ T cells from peripheral blood mononuclear cells, collected in the third trimester of pregnancy. V is TRBV28 and J is TRBJ2-3; 8 nucleotides match TRBD2. Here the CDR3 DNA reads TGTGCCAGCAGCCTTAGCGGGGCCACAGATACGCAGTATTTT. Protein product: CASSLSGATDTQYF. The entire variable domain, with the rest obtained from reference TRBV28 and TRBJ2-3, is as follows: DVKVTQSSRYLVKRTGEKVFLECVQDMDHENMFWYRQDPGLGLRLIYFSYDVKMKEKGDIPEGYSVSREKKERFSLILESASTNQTSMYLCASSLSGATDTQYFGPGTRLTVL.